This T cell receptor beta chain was recovered during a study of PD-L1 blockade in urothelial cancer. Study information: The median number of T cells present in blood samples was about 140,000.

Points from the study as a whole: Durable-benefit patients had greater expansion of tumor-associated blood clones at 3 weeks.

For this clone: Its antigen is undetermined. A junction end diverges from the germline sequence, so it may reflect a read error.

Profiled with immunoSEQ multiplex PCR; TCRdb holds only in-frame clones, not every one. The table includes tens of thousands of clones, approximately 86% detected once. Germline CDR1 and CDR2: SGHNT and YENEEA. The CDR3 has 15 residues. The genes are TRBV11-3 and TRBJ2-7; 7 nucleotides line up with TRBD2. This material consisted of PBMCs, taken around atezolizumab (anti-PD-L1) treatment. This sequence was found in a middle-aged man with urothelial cancer. CDR3 coding DNA: TGTGCCAGCAGCTTAGGAGCGGGATTCTCCCACGAGCAGTACTTC. Protein product: CASSLGAGFSHEQYF.